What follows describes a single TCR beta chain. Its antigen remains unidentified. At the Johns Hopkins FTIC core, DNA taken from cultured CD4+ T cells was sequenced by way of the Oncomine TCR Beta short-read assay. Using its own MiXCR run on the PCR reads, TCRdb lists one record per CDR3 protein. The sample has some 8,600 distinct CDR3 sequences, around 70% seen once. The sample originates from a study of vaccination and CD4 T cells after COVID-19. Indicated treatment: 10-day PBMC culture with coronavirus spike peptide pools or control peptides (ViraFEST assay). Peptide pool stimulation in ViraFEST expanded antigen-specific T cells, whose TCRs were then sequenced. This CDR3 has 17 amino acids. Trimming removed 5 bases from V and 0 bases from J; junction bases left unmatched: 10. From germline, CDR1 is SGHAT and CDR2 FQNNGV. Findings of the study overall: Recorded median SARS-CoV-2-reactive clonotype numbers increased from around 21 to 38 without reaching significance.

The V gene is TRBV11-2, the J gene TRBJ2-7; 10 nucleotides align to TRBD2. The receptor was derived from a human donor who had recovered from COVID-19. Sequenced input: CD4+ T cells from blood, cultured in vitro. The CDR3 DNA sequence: TGTGCCAGCAGCGTCCAGACCCCTAGCGGGGGCTCCTACGAGCAGTACTTC. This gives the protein CASSVQTPSGGSYEQYF. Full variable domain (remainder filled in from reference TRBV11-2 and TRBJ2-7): EAGVAQSPRYKIIEKRQSVAFWCNPISGHATLYWYQQILGQGPKLLIQFQNNGVVDDSQLPKDRFSAERLKGVDSTLKIQPAKLEDSAVYLCASSVQTPSGGSYEQYFGPGTRLTVT.